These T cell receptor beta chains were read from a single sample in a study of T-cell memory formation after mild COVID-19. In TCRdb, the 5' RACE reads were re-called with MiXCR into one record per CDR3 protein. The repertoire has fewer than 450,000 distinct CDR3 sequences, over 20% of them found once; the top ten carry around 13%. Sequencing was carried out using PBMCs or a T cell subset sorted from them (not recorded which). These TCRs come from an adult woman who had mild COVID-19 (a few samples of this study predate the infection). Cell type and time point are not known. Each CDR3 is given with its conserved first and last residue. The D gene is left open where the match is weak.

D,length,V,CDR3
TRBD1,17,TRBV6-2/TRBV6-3,CASSHTTGQGLSQPQHF
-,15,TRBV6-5,CASSYLATVNTEAFF
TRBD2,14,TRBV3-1,CASTLSGATYEQYF
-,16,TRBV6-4,CANPGTDPSGANVLTF
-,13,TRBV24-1,CATGGDPPIEQYF
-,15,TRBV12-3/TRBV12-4,CASKIINSHTDTQYF
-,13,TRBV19,CASSIVRTDGYTF
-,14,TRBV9,CASSVDSISYEQYF
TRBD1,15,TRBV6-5,CASGITGAGANVLTF
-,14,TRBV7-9,CASSLLADQETQYF
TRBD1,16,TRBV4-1,CASSPRGAGGNEKLFF
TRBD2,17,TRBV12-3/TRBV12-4,CASRPPLAGVRYNEQFF
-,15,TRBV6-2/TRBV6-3,CASSRLDRRNTEAFF
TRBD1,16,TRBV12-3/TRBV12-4,CASRRDSSNSPPEAFF
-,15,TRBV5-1,CASSLAGGNNQPQHF
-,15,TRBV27,CASMEGGGLGETQYF
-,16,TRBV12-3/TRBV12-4,CASSTGRIATTDTQYF
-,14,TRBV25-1,CASSGQQGSYEQYF
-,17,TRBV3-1,CASSQDQPPWIDNEQFF
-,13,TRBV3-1,CASSQALVGELFF
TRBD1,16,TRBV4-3,CASSQEWGQGAVEQFF
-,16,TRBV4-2,CASSQDMTAGSGELFF
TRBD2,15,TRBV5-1,CASSLVAGGLTEQFF
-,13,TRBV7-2,CASSVGVADEQFF
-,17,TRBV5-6,CASSPSSVGVNTGELFF
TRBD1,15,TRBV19,CASMPDRGVTGELFF
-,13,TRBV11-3,CASSSRDGYEQYF
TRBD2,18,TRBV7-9,CASSHTGLAGGERNEQFF
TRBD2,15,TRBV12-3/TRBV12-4,CASSPGSGGPYEQYF
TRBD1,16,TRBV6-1,CASSSRDRGHTDTQYF
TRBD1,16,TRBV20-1,CSARDGGTGASYEQYF
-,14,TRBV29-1,CSIRRGSGNYEQYF
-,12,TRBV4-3,CASSQFNEKLFF
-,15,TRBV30,CAWTVGARYNSPLHF
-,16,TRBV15,CATSRVVKGRLTEAFF
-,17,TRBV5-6,CASSLFKTADSNQPQHF
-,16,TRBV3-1,CASSQGSIQGHYGYTF
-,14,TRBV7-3,CASSLTSGDYGYTF
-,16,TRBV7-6,CASSWGPRAFDQPQHF
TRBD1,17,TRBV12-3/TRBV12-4,CASSPNRDSSSYNEQFF
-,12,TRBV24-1,CATRDWTGELFF
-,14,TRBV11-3,CASSVLGGNYGYTF
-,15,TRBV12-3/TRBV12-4,CASSFKGLASDTQYF
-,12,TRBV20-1,CSAWDRNYGYTF